This entry is about one TCR beta chain. Its target is unknown. The sample belongs to a study of cytomegalovirus exposure and HLA in healthy donors. The wider study: In terms of ancestry, the Caucasian-associated cluster contained 81% of the approximately 400 genotyped donors. Study results and caveats: About 87% or about 30% of the time was how often most TCR beta V segments were productive, according to an earlier analysis. Analysis performed later showed TCR beta chains linked to HLA being more clonally expanded than equally common others.

In the PCR, 60 Vbeta and 13 Jbeta primers were used. Using immunoSEQ multiplex PCR, the repertoire was profiled, and TCRdb retains in-frame clones only, with some absent. Of about 210,000 clones in the sample, roughly nine tenths are singletons; the top ten hold around 1%. This CDR3 is built from 15 residues. The germline gives CDR1 MDHEN, CDR2 SYDVKM. The V gene lost 5 bases and the J gene lost 5 bases, with 18 bases spanning the gap. The sequenced sample was PBMCs. The chain couples TRBV28 to TRBJ1-1; a weak D match, TRBD1 (6 bases). This TCR was recovered from a boy aged 2 to 10 in good health and CMV-seronegative. As DNA, the CDR3 is TGTGCCAGCAGTGCCTACAGGGTGGTGAGGACTGAAGCTTTCTTT. This gives the protein CASSAYRVVRTEAFF.